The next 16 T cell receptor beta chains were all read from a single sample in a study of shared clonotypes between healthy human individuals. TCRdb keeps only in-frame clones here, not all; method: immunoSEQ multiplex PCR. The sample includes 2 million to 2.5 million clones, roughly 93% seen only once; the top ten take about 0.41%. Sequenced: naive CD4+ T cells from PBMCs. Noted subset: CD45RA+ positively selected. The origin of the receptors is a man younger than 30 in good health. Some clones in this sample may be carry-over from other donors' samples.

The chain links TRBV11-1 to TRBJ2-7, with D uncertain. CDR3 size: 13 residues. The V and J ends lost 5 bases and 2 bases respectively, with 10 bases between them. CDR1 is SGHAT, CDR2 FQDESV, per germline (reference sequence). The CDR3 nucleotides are TGTGCCAGCAGCACCGGACCCGCCTACGAGCAGTACTTC. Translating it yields CASSTGPAYEQYF.

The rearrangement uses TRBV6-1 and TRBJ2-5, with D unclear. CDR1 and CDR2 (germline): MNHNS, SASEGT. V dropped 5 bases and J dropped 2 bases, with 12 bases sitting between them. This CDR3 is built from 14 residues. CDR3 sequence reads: CASSPRRGQETQYF. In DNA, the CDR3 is TGTGCCAGCAGTCCCCGGAGAGGACAAGAGACCCAGTACTTC.

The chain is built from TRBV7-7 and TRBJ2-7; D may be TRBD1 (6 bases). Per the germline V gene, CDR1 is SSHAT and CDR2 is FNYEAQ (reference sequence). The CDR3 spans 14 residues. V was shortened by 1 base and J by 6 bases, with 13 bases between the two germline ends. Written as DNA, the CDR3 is TGTGCCAGCAGCTTAGTAGGGGGAGACGGCGAGCAGTACTTC. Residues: CASSLVGGDGEQYF. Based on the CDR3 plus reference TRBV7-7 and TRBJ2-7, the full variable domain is GAGVSQSPRYKVTKRGQDVTLRCDPISSHATLYWYQQALGQGPEFLTYFNYEAQPDKSGLPSDRFSAERPEGSISTLTIQRTEQRDSAMYRCASSLVGGDGEQYFGPGTRLTVT.

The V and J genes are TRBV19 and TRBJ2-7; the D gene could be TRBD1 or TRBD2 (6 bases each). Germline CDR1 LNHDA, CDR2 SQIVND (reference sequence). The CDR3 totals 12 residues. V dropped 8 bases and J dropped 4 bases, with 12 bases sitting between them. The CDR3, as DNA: TGTGCCAGTCCGAAAGGGGGGTACGAGCAGTACTTC. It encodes CASPKGGYEQYF.

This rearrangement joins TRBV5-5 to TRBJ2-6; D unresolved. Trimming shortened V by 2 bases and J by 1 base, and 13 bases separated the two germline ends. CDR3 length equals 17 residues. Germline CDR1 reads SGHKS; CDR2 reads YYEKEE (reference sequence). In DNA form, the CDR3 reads TGTGCCAGCAGCTTTGACCCCCAGGCTTCTGGGGCCAACGTCCTGACTTTC. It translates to CASSFDPQASGANVLTF.

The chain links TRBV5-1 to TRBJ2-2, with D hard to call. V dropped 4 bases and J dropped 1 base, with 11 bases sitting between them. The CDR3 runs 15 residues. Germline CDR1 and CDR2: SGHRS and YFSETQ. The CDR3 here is CASSPLVGNTGELFF. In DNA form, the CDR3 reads TGCGCCAGCAGCCCCCTTGTTGGGAACACCGGGGAGCTGTTTTTT. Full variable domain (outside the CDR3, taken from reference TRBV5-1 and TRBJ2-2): KAGVTQTPRYLIKTRGQQVTLSCSPISGHRSVSWYQQTPGQGLQFLFEYFSETQRNKGNFPGRFSGRQFSNSRSEMNVSTLELGDSALYLCASSPLVGNTGELFFGEGSRLTVL.

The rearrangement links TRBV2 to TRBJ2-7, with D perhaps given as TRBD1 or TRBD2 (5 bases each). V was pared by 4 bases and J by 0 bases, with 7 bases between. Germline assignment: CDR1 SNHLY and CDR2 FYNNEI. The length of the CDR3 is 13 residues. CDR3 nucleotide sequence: TGTGCCAGCAGTGTTGGGGGCTCCTACGAGCAGTACTTC. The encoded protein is CASSVGGSYEQYF.

CDR3 sequence reads: CATSRGDTGNTEAFF. The CDR3 DNA sequence: TGTGCCACCAGCAGAGGGGATACAGGGAACACTGAAGCTTTCTTT. The rearrangement joins TRBV15 to TRBJ1-1; tentative D call: TRBD1 (5 bases). With 1 base removed from V and 1 base from J, the gap between germline ends came to 10 bases. The CDR3 runs to 15 residues. Germline CDR1 and CDR2: LNHNV and YYDKDF (reference sequence).

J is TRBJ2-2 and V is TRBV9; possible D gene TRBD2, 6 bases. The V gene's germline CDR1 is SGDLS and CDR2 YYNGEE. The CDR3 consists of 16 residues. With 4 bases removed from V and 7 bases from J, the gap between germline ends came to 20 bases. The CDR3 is CASSPRPRGWGGELFF. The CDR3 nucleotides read TGTGCCAGCAGCCCCCGCCCCCGGGGGTGGGGCGGGGAGCTGTTTTTT.

CDR3 in DNA: TGCGCCAGCAGCCAAGAGCGGCAGGGTATCAGCTATGGCTACACCTTC. Translated: CASSQERQGISYGYTF. The rearrangement joins TRBV4-1 to TRBJ1-2; the D gene is possibly TRBD1 (5 bases). V lost 0 bases and J lost 4, with 15 bases in between. CDR1 MGHRA and CDR2 YSYEKL come from the germline V gene. The CDR3 is 16 residues long.

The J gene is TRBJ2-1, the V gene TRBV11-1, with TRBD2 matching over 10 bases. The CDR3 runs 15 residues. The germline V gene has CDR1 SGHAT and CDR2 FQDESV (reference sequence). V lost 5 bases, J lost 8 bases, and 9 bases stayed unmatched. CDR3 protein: CASSITPLAGDEQFF. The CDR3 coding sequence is TGTGCCAGCAGCATAACCCCTCTAGCGGGAGATGAGCAGTTCTTC.

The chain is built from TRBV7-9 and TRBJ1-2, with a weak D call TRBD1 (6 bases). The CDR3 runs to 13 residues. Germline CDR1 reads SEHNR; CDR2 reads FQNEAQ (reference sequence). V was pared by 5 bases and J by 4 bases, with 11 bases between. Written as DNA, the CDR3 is TGTGCCAGCAGCCCCGGGACACCCTATGGCTACACCTTC. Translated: CASSPGTPYGYTF.

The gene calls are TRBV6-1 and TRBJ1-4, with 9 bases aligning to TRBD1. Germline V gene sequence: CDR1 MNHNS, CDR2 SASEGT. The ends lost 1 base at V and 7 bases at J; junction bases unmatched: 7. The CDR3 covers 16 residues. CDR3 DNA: TGTGCCAGCAGTGAAGTACAGGGGGCTGGGAGTGAAAAACTGTTTTTT. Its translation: CASSEVQGAGSEKLFF.

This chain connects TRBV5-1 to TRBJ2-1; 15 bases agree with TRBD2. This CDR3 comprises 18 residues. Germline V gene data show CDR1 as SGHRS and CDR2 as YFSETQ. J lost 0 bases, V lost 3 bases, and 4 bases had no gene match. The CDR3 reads CASSSQGLAGGSYNEQFF. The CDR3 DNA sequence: TGCGCCAGCAGCTCTCAGGGACTAGCGGGAGGCTCCTACAATGAGCAGTTCTTC. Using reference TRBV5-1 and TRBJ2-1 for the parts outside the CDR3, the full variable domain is KAGVTQTPRYLIKTRGQQVTLSCSPISGHRSVSWYQQTPGQGLQFLFEYFSETQRNKGNFPGRFSGRQFSNSRSEMNVSTLELGDSALYLCASSSQGLAGGSYNEQFFGPGTRLTVL.

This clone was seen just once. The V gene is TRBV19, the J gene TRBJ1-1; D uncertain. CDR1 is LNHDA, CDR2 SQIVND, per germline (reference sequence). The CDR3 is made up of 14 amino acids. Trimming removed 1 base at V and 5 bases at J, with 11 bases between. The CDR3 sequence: CASSIADGETEAFF. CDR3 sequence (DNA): TGTGCCAGTAGTATAGCAGACGGGGAGACTGAAGCTTTCTTT.

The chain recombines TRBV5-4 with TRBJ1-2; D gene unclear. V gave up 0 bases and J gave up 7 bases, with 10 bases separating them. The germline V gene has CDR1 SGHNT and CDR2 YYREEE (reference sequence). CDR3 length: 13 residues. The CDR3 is CASSLARRGGYTF. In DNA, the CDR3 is TGTGCCAGCAGCTTGGCGCGGCGTGGTGGCTACACCTTC.